Sequencing of this T cell receptor (beta chain) was carried out in a study of a mutant IDH1 vaccine in newly diagnosed glioma. Looking at the study overall: The vaccination schedule gave patients eight doses in weeks 1, 3, 5, 7, 11, 15, 19 and 23. Study conclusions and caveats: Patients showed vaccine-induced immune responses at a rate of 80% to 95%.

The CDR3 extends over 16 amino acids. Trimming took off 6 bases at V and 0 bases at J, with 15 bases between the two ends. Using immunoSEQ multiplex PCR, the repertoire was profiled, and TCRdb retains in-frame clones only, with some absent. The data show 25,000 to 35,000 clones, around 92% seen once. The time point denotes: week 5, during vaccination. A 20-mer mutant IDH1 peptide at 300 ug was injected subcutaneously with topical imiquimod. This clone has just one count. Its specificity is unknown. The rearrangement uses TRBV23-1 and TRBJ1-3, with a possible D match to TRBD1 (5 bases). TRBV23-1 is labeled an ORF, and its function is uncertain. The sample here was PBMCs, taken from a glioma patient whose treatment included an IDH1 peptide vaccine. This TCR derives from a man between 18 and 35 years old with glioma. CDR3 amino acids: CASRQGENISGNTIYF. The CDR3 bases are TGCGCCAGCAGACAAGGGGAGAACATCTCTGGAAACACCATATATTTT.